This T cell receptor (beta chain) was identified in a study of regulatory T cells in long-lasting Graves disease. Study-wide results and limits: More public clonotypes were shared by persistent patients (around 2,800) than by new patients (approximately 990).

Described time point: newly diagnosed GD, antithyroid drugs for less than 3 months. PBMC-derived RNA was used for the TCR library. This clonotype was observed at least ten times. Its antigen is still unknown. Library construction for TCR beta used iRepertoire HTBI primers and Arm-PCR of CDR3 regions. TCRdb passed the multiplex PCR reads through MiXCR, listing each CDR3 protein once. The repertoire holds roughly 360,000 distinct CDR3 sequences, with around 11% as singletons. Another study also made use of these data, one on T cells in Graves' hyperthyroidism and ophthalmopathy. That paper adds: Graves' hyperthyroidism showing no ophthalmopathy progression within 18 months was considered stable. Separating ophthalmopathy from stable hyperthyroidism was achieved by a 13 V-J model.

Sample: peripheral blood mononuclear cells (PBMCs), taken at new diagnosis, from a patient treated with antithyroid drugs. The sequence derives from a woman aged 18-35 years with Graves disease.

The chain's CDR3 is CASRPGNTEAFF. As DNA, the CDR3 is TGTGCCAGTCGCCCCGGGAACACTGAAGCTTTCTTT. The chain combines TRBV19 with TRBJ1-1; no clear D. The germline V and J ends were trimmed by 8 bases and 1 base, with 8 bases remaining between them. This CDR3 contains 12 residues. Germline V CDR1 and CDR2: LNHDA, SQIVND (reference sequence).